This record concerns one TCR beta chain sequence. This sample is part of a study of blood T cell repertoires in COVID-19. Study at large: Whether acute or convalescent, the COVID-19 samples came from the United States, Italy and Spain. PBMCs, B-cell-depleted T cells, or T cells provided the cDNA or gDNA that made up the material.

The authors' processing: Estimated nucleated cell counts came from reference gene primer amplification. Some clones are missing from TCRdb's copy, which holds only in-frame ones; the method was immunoSEQ multiplex PCR. V and J calls and clone size come straight from that table; D and trimming were deduced from the DNA. The sample yields around 110,000 clones, around four fifths seen once. This CDR3 is built from 16 residues. CDR1 and CDR2 from the germline V gene are SGHKS and YYEKEE (reference sequence). V shed 4 bases and J shed 8 bases, with 21 bases lying between them. The TCR originated in a man younger than 40 with acute or convalescent COVID-19. The J gene is TRBJ1-4, the V gene TRBV5-5, with a tentative D call TRBD1 (6 bases). The sample consisted of peripheral blood. CDR3 nucleotide sequence: TGTGCCAGCAGCCCAGGACCCCAGGGGTCTGGGGAAAAACTGTTTTTT. Translation gives CASSPGPQGSGEKLFF.